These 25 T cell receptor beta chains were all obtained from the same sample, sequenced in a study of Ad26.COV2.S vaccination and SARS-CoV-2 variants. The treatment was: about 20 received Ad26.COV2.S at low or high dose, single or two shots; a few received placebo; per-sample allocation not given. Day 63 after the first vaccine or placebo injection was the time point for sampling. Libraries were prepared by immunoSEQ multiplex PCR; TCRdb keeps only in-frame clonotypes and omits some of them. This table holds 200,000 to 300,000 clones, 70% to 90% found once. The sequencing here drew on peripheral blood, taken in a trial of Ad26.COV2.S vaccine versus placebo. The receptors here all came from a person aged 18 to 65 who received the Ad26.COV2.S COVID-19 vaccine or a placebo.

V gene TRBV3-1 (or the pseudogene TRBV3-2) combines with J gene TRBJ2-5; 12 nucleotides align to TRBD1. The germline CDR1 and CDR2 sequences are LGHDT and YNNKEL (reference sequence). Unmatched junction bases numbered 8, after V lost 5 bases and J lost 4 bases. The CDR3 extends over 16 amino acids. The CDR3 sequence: CASSDRDRGLGETQYF. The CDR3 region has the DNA TGTGCCAGCAGCGACCGGGACAGGGGGCTTGGAGAGACCCAGTACTTC.

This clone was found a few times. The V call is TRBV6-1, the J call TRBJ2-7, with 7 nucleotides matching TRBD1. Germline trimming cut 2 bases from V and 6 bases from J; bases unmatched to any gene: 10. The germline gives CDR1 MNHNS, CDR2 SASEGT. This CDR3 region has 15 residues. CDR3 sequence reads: CASSEPGQILGEQYF. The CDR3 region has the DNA TGTGCCAGCAGTGAACCGGGACAGATCCTAGGCGAGCAGTACTTC.

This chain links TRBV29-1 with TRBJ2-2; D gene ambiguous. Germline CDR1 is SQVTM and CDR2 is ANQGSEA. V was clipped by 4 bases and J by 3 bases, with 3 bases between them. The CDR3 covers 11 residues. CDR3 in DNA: TGCAGCGTTGGTGACACCGGGGAGCTGTTTTTT. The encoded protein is CSVGDTGELFF.

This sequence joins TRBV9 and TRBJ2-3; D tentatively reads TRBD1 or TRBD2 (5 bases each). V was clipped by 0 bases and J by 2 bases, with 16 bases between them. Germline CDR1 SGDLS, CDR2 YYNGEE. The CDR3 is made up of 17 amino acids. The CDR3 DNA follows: TGTGCCAGCAGCGTAGGAACGAGGGGCTGGATCACAGATACGCAGTATTTT. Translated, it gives CASSVGTRGWITDTQYF.

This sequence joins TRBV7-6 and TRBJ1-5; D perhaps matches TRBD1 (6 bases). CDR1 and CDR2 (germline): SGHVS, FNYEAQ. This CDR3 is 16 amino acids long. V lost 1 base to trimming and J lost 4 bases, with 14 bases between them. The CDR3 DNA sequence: TGTGCCAGCAGCTTAGACGGGAGGGGGGAAAATCAGCCCCAGCATTTT. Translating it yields CASSLDGRGENQPQHF.

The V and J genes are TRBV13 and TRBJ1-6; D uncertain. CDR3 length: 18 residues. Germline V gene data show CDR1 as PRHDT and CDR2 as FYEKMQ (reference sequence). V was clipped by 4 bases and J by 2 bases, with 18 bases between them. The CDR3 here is CASSSRRVHHTYNSPLHF. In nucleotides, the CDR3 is TGTGCCAGCAGCTCCCGGAGGGTGCACCACACCTATAATTCACCCCTCCACTTT. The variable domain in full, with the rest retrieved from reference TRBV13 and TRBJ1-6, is AAGVIQSPRHLIKEKRETATLKCYPIPRHDTVYWYQQGPGQDPQFLISFYEKMQSDKGSIPDRFSAQQFSDYHSELNMSSLELGDSALYFCASSSRRVHHTYNSPLHFGNGTRLTVT.

In nucleotides, the CDR3 is TGTGCCAGCAGCCAAGGGGCAGGGAGAAAACTGTTTTTT. This codes for CASSQGAGRKLFF. This chain connects TRBV3-1 (or the pseudogene TRBV3-2) to TRBJ1-4, with D possibly TRBD1 on 5 matching bases. Germline CDR1 LGHDT, CDR2 YNNKEL (reference sequence). CDR3 size: 13 residues. V was pared by 1 base and J by 10 bases, with 10 bases between.

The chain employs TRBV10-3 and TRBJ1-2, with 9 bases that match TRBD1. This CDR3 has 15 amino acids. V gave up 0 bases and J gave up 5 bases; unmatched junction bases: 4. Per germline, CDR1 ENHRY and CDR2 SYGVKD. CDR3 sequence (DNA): TGTGCCATCAGTGAGTCGGGACAGGGAGTTTATGGCTACACCTTC. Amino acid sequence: CAISESGQGVYGYTF.

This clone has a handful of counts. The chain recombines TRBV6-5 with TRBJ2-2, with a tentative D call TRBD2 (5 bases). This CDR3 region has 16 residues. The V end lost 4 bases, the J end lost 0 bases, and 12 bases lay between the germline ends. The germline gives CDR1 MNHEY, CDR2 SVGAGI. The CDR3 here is CASSLGLFANTGELFF. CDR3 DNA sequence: TGTGCCAGCAGTTTAGGACTCTTCGCGAACACCGGGGAGCTGTTTTTT.

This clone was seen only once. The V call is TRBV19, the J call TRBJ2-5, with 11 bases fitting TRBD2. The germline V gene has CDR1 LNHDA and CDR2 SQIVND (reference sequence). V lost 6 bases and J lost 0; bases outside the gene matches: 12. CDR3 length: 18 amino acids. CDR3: CASRSGLAGGWYQETQYF. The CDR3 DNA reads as TGTGCCAGTAGATCGGGGCTAGCGGGGGGATGGTACCAAGAGACCCAGTACTTC.

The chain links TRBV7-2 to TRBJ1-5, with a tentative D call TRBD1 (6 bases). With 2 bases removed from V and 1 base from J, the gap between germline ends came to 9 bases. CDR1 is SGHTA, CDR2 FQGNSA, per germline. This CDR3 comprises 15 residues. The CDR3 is CASSLPGVSNQPQHF. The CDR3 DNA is TGTGCCAGCAGCTTACCAGGGGTCAGCAATCAGCCCCAGCATTTT. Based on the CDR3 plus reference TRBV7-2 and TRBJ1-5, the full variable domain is GAGVSQSPSNKVTEKGKDVELRCDPISGHTALYWYRQSLGQGLEFLIYFQGNSAPDKSGLPSDRFSAERTGGSVSTLTIQRTQQEDSAVYLCASSLPGVSNQPQHFGDGTRLSIL.

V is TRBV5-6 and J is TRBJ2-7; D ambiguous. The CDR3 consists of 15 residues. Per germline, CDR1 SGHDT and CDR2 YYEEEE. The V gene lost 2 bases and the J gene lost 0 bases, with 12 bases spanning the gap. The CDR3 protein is CASSFKNRISYEQYF. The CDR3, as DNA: TGTGCCAGCAGCTTTAAGAACAGAATCTCCTACGAGCAGTACTTC.

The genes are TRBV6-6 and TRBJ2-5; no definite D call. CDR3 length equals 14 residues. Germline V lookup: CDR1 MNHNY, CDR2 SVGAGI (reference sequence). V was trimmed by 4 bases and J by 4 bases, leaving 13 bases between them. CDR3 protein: CASSFLSIGETQYF. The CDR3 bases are TGTGCCAGCAGTTTTTTGTCGATCGGAGAGACCCAGTACTTC.

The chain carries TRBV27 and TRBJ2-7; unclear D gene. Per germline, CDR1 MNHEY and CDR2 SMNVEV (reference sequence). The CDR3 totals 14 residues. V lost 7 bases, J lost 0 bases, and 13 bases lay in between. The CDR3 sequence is CASKNGGGSYEQYF. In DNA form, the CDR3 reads TGTGCCAGCAAGAATGGCGGTGGCTCCTACGAGCAGTACTTC.

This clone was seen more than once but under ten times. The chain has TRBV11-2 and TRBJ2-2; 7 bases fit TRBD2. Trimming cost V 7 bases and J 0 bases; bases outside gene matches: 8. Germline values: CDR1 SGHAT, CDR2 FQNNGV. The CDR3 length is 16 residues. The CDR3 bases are TGTGCCAGCACAATAGCTGGGAGGGCGAACACCGGGGAGCTGTTTTTT. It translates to CASTIAGRANTGELFF.

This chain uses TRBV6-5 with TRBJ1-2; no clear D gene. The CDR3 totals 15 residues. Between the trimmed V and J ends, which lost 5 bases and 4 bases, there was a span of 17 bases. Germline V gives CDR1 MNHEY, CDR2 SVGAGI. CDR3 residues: CASSPGVGAGYGYTF. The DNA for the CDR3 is TGTGCCAGCAGTCCCGGGGTAGGAGCGGGCTATGGCTACACCTTC.

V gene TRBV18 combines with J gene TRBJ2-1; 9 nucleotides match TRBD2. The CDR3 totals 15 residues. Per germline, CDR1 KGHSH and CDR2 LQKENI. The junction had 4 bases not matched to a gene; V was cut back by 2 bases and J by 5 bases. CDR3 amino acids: CASSPAASGDNEQFF. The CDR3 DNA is TGTGCCAGCTCACCAGCGGCTAGCGGGGACAATGAGCAGTTCTTC.

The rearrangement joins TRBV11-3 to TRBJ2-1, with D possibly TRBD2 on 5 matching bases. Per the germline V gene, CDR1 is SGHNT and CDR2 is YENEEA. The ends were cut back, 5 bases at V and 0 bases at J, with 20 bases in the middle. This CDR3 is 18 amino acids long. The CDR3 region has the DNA TGTGCCAGCAGCCCCGGGGAGAGGCCGGCTGCCTCCTACAATGAGCAGTTCTTC. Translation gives CASSPGERPAASYNEQFF.

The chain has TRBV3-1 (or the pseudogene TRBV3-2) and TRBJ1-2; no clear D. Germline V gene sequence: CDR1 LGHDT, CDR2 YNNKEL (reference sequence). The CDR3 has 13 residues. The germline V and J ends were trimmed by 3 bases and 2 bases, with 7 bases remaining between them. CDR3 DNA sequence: TGTGCCAGCAGCCAGCGAGACAACTATGGCTACACCTTC. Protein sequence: CASSQRDNYGYTF.

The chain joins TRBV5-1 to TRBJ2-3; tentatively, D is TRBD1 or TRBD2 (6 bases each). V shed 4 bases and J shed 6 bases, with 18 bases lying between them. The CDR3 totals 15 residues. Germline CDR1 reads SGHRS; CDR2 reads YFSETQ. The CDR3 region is CASSEKNQGRDTQYF. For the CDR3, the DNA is TGCGCCAGCAGCGAGAAAAACCAGGGGAGGGATACGCAGTATTTT.

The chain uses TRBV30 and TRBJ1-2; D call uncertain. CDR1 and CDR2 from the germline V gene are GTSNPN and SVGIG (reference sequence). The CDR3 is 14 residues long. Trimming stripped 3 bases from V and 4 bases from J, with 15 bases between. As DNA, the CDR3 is TGTGCCTGGAGGCTTAGCGGGCTCCTCTATGGCTACACCTTC. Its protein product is CAWRLSGLLYGYTF.

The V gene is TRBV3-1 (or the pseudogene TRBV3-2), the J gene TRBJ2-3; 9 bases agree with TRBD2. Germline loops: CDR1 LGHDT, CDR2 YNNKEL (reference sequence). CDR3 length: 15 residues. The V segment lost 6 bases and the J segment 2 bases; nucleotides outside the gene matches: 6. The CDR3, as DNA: TGTGCCAGCAGTTACGCGGGGGGGCCCACAGATACGCAGTATTTT. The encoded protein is CASSYAGGPTDTQYF.

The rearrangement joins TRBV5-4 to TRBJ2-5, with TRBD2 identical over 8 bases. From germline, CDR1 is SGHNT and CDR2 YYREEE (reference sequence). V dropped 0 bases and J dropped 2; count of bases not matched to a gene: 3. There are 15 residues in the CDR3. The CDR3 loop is CASSLGGLEQETQYF. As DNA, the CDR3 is TGTGCCAGCAGCTTGGGGGGACTAGAGCAAGAGACCCAGTACTTC.

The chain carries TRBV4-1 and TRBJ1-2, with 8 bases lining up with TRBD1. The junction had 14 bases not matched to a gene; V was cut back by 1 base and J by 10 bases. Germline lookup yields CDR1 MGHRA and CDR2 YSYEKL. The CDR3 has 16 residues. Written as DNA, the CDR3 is TGCGCCAGCAGCCAAGTCTCAGGGGGCTTCGTAATGGACTACACCTTC. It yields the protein CASSQVSGGFVMDYTF.

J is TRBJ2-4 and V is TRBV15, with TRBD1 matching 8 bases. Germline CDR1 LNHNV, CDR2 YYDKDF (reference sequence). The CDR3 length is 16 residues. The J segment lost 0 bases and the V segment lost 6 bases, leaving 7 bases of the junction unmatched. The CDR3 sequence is CATRPGQAQAKNIQYF. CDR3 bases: TGTGCCACCAGACCGGGACAGGCCCAAGCCAAAAACATTCAGTACTTC.